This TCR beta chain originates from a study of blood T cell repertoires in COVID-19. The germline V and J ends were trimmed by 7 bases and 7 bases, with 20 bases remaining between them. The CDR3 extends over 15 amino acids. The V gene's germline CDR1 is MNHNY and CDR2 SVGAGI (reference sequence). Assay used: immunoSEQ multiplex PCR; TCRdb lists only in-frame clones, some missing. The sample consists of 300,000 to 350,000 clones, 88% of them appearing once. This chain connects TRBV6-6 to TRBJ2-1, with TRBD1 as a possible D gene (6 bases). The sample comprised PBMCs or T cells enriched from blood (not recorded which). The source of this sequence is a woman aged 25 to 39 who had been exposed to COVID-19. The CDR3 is CASKTWGDRLNEQFF. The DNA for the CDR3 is TGTGCCAGCAAAACTTGGGGAGACAGGCTTAATGAGCAGTTCTTC.